This TCR beta chain appears in the sequencing data of a study of T cells in Graves' hyperthyroidism and ophthalmopathy. Study overall: At initial diagnosis, before any treatment had begun, peripheral blood was obtained.

TCR beta CDR3 regions were amplified from RNA. Initially, a first-round RT-PCR of the TCR CDR3 employed the HTBI primer set. TCRdb re-derived calls from the multiplex PCR reads in MiXCR, one entry per CDR3 protein. The table has hundreds of thousands of distinct CDR3 sequences, 12% to 15% seen once; the top ten hold roughly a tenth. CDR3 length equals 15 residues. Germline V lookup: CDR1 SEHNR, CDR2 FQNEAQ (reference sequence). Trimming shortened V by 5 bases and J by 10 bases, and 18 bases separated the two germline ends. On the basis of clinical symptoms, serum thyroxine and TRAb, thyroid ultrasound and orbital computed tomography, diagnoses were made. This clonotype was recorded many times.

This clonotype originated in a woman in her late teens or twenties with Graves' hyperthyroidism. The chain couples TRBV7-9 to TRBJ1-6, with D possibly matching TRBD1 (5 bases). The sequenced sample was blood. The DNA of the CDR3 is TGTGCCAGCAGCCAAAGGGTGCGGGGCGACTCACCCCTCCACTTT. As protein: CASSQRVRGDSPLHF.